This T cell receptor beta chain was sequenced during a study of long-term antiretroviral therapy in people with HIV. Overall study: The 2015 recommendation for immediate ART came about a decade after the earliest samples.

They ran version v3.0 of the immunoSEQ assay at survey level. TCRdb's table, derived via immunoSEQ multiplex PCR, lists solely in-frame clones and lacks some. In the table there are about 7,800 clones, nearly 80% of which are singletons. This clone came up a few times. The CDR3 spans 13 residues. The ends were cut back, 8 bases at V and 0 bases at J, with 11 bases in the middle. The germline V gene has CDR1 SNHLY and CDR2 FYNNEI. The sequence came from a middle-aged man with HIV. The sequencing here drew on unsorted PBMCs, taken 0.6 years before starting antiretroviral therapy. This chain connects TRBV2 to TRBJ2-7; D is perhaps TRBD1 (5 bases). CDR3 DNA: TGTGCCAGCCTGCAGGGCCTCTCCTACGAGCAGTACTTC. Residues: CASLQGLSYEQYF. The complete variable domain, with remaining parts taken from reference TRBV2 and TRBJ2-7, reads EPEVTQTPSHQVTQMGQEVILRCVPISNHLYFYWYRQILGQKVEFLVSFYNNEISEKSEIFDDQFSVERPDGSNFTLKIRSTKLEDSAMYFCASLQGLSYEQYFGPGTRLTVT.